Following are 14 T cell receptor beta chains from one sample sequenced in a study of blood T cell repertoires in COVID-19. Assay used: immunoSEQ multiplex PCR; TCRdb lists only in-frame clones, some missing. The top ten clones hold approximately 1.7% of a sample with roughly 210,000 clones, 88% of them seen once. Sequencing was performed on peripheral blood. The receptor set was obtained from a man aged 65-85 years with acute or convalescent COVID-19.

The CDR3 region is CASSLGLAVFTGELFF. The CDR3 DNA reads as TGTGCCAGCAGCTTGGGACTAGCGGTTTTTACCGGGGAGCTGTTTTTT. This chain links TRBV5-4 with TRBJ2-2; TRBD2 matches 9 bases. V was clipped by 0 bases and J by 5 bases; unmatched bases: 5. The CDR3 sequence is 16 residues long. Germline CDR1 and CDR2: SGHNT and YYREEE (reference sequence).

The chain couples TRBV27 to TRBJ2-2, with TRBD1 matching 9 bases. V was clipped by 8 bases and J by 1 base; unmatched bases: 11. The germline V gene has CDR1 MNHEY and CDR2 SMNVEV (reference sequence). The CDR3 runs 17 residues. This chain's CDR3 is CASGKGQGVGNTGELFF. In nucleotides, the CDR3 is TGTGCCAGCGGAAAGGGACAGGGAGTAGGGAACACCGGGGAGCTGTTTTTT.

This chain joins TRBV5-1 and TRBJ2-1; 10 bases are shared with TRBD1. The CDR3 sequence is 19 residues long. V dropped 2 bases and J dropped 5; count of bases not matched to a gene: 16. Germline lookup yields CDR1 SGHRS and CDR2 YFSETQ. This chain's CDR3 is CASSFYHTGGQGYNNEQFF. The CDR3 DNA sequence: TGCGCCAGCAGCTTTTACCACACTGGGGGACAGGGGTATAACAATGAGCAGTTCTTC.

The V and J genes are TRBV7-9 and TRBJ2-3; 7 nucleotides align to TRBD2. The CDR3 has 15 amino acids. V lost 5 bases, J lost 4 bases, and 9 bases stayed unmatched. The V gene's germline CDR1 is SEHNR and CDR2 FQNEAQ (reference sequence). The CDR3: CASSHRGRAADTQYF. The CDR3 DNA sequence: TGTGCCAGCAGCCATCGAGGGAGGGCCGCAGATACGCAGTATTTT.

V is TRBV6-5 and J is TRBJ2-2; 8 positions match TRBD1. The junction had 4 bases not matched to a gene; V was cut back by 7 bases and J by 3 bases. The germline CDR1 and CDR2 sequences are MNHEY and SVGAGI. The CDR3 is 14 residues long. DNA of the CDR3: TGTGCCAGCAATGTGGACAGGGACACCGGGGAGCTGTTTTTT. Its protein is CASNVDRDTGELFF.

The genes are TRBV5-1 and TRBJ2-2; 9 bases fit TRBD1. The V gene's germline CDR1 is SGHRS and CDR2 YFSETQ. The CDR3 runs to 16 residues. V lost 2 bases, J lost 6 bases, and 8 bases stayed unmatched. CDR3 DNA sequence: TGCGCCAGCAGCTTCCGGGACAGGGCAAGAGCCGGGGAGCTGTTTTTT. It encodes CASSFRDRARAGELFF.

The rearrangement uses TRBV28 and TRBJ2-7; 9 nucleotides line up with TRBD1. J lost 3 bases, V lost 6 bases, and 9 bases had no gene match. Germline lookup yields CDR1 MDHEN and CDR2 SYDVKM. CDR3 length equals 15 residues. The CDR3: CASSGRDRVGYEQYF. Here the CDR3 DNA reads TGTGCCAGCAGCGGAAGGGACAGGGTAGGCTACGAGCAGTACTTC.

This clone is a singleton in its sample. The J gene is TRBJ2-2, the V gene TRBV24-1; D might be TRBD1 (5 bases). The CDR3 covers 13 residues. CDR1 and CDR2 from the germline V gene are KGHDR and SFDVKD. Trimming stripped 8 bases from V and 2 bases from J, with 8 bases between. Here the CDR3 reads CATTGPNTGELFF. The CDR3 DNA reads TGTGCCACCACAGGGCCTAACACCGGGGAGCTGTTTTTT.

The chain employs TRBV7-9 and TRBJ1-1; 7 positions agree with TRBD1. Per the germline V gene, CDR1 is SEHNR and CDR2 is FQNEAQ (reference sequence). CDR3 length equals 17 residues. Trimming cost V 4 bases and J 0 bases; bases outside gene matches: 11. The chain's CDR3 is CASSSMGQLFMNTEAFF. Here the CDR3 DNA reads TGTGCCAGCAGCTCCATGGGACAGCTATTTATGAACACTGAAGCTTTCTTT. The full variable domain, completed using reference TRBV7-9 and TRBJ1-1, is DTGVSQNPRHKITKRGQNVTFRCDPISEHNRLYWYRQTLGQGPEFLTYFQNEAQLEKSRLLSDRFSAERPKGSFSTLEIQRTEQGDSAMYLCASSSMGQLFMNTEAFFGQGTRLTVV.

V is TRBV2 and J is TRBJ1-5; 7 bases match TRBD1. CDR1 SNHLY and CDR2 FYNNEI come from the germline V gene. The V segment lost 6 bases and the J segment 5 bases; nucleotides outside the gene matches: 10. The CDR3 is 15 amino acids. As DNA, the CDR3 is TGTGCCAGCAGCTTGGGACAGCCTTCGGATCAGCCCCAGCATTTT. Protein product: CASSLGQPSDQPQHF. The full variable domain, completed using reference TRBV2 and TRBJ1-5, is EPEVTQTPSHQVTQMGQEVILRCVPISNHLYFYWYRQILGQKVEFLVSFYNNEISEKSEIFDDQFSVERPDGSNFTLKIRSTKLEDSAMYFCASSLGQPSDQPQHFGDGTRLSIL.

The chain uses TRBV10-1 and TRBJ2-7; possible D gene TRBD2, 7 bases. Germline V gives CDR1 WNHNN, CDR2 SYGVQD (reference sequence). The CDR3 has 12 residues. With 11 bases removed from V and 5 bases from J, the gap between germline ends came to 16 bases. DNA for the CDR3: TGCGCCTACAACGACGGGGGGCACGAGCAGTACTTC. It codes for CAYNDGGHEQYF.

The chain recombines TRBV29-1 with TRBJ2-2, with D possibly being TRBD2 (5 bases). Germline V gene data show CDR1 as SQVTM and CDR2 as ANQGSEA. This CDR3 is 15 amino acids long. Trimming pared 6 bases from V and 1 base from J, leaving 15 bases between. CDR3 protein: CSVRPTTKNTGELFF. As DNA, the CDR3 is TGCAGCGTCCGCCCGACGACTAAGAACACCGGGGAGCTGTTTTTT.

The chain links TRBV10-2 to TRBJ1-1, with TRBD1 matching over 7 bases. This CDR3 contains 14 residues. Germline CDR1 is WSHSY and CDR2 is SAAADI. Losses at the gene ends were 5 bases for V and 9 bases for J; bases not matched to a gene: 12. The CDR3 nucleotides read TGCGCCAGCAGTCACTCAGGGACAGAAACTAAAGCTTTCTTT. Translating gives CASSHSGTETKAFF.

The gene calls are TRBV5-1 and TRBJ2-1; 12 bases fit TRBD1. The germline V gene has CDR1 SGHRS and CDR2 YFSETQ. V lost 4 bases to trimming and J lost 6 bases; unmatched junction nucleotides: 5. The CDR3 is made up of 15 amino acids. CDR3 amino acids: CASSAPGQGANEQFF. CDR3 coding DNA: TGCGCCAGCAGCGCACCGGGACAGGGGGCCAATGAGCAGTTCTTC.